Following are 2 T cell receptor delta chains from one sample sequenced in a study of gamma delta lymphoproliferative disorders and STAT genes. The receptor sequences were amplified from genomic DNA of peripheral blood mononuclear cells. TCRdb reprocessed the multiplex PCR reads using CATT. The profile shows about 3,400 delta-chain clones, under 1.2% of them singletons. The sequenced sample consisted of blood. These TCRs come from a human donor in good health.

This clone was found many times. It differs at one base from a far larger clone, so likely a read error. This chain connects TRDV2 to TRDJ1, with 7 nucleotides matching TRDD3. Germline V gives CDR1 GEAIGNYY, CDR2 EKD. The CDR3 runs to 14 residues. The V and J ends lost 2 bases and 9 bases, in that order; junction bases with no gene match: 11. The CDR3 protein is CACDSLGGLTELIF. For the CDR3, the DNA is TGTGCCTGTGACAGTCTCGGGGGATTAACGGAACTCATCTTT.

This clone was found a few times. Only one base separates this from a far larger clonotype, so it likely reflects a read error. Other DNA sequences in this specimen translate into the identical CDR3. The chain employs TRDV2 and TRDJ1, with 7 bases lining up with TRDD3. The V gene end was trimmed by 3 bases and the J gene end by 7 bases; junction bases not matched to a gene: 22. There are 18 residues in the CDR3. Germline CDR1 and CDR2: GEAIGNYY and EKD. Here the CDR3 reads CACDRLSPGGGLYGKLIF. CDR3 bases: TGTGCCTGTGACCGTCTTTCCCCCGGGGGGGGATTATACGGTAAACTCATCTTT.